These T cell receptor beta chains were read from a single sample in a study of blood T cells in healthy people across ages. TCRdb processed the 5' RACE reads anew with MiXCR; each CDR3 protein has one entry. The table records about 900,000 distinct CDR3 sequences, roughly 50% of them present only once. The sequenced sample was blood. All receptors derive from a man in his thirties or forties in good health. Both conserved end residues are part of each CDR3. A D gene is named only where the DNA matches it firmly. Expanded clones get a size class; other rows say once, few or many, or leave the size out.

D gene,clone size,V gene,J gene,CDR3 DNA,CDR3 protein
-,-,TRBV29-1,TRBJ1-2,TGCAGCGTGGCCACAGGGAATCATGGCTACACCTTC,CSVATGNHGYTF
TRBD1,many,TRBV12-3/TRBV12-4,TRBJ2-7,TGTGCCAGCAGACCGGGACAGGGGATTCCCTACGAGCAGTACTTC,CASRPGQGIPYEQYF
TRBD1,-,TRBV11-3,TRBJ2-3,TGTGCCAGCAGCTCGGGACAGGCAACTAGCACAGATACGCAGTATTTT,CASSSGQATSTDTQYF
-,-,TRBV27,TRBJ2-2,TGTGCCAGCAGTTTAGGGAGTGCCGGGGAGCTGTTTTTT,CASSLGSAGELFF
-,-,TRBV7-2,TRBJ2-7,TGTGCCAGCAGCACAGCCTACGGGGACTACGAGCAGTACTTC,CASSTAYGDYEQYF
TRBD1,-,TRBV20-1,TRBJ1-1,TGCAGTGCTGCTCAAACAGGGGACGCTGAAGCCTTCTTT,CSAAQTGDAEAFF
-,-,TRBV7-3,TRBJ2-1,TGTGCCAGCAGCCCCTACCGCCGGGACAAAGACAATGAGCAGTTCTTC,CASSPYRRDKDNEQFF
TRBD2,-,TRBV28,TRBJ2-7,TGTGCCAGCGGAGGACTAGCGGGGGGGATTAATTACGAGCAGTACTTC,CASGGLAGGINYEQYF
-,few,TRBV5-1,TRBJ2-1,TGCGCCAGCAGCTTGGTTGAGGGGTACAATGAGCAGTTCTTC,CASSLVEGYNEQFF
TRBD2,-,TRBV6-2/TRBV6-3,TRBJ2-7,TGTGCCAGCAGTTCCCCTCGGGGGGTAGCCTACGAGCAGTACTTC,CASSSPRGVAYEQYF
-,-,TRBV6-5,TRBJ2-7,TGTGCCAGCAGTTACGCGGAGGGGTCATACGACGAGCAGTACTTC,CASSYAEGSYDEQYF
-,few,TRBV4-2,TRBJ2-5,TGTGCCAGCAGCCAAGAAGGCTCCGGGGGTAGGTGGGAGCAGTACTTC,CASSQEGSGGRWEQYF
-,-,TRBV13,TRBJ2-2,TGTGCCAGCAGCCCTGAGAACGCCGGGGAGCTGTTTTTT,CASSPENAGELFF
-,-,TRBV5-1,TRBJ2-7,TGCGCCAGCGCAACAGGGAACGGGACCTACGAGCAGTACTTC,CASATGNGTYEQYF
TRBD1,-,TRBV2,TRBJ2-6,TGTGCCAGCAGTGGGGGGACAGGGCCTTTTGGGGCCAACGTCCTGACTTTC,CASSGGTGPFGANVLTF
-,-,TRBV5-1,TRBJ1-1,TGCGCCAGCAGCGAGGGAGACGGAAAGAACACTGAAGCTTTCTTT,CASSEGDGKNTEAFF
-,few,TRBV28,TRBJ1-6,TGTGCCAGCAGTGGAGAGACGCGTAATTCACCCCTCCACTTT,CASSGETRNSPLHF
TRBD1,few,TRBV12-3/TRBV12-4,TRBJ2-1,TGTGCCAGCAGTGCACGACAGGGTGGAGCCTACAATGAGCAGTTCTTC,CASSARQGGAYNEQFF
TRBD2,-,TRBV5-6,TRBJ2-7,TGTGCCAGCAGCAGTCAATTCGTGGGGGGGGAGCAGTACTTC,CASSSQFVGGEQYF
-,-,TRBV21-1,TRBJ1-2,TGTGCCAGCAGCAAAGGGAGGCAGAGGAGTGGCTACACCTTC,CASSKGRQRSGYTF
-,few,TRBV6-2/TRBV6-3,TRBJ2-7,TGTGCCAGCAGCCTTCCCCAGGGATTACACGAGCAGTACTTC,CASSLPQGLHEQYF
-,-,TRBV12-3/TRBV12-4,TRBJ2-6,TGTGCCAGCACGATGGGCGCTGGTGGGGCCAACGTCCTGACTTTC,CASTMGAGGANVLTF
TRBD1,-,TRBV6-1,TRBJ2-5,TGTGCCAGCAGTGAAGCGCGCCGGGACAGGGCGAAAGAGACCCAGTACTTC,CASSEARRDRAKETQYF
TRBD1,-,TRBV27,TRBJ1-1,TGTGCCAGCATTGGGACAGGGCTTATGAACACTGAAGCTTTCTTT,CASIGTGLMNTEAFF
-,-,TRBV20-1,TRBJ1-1,TGCAGTGCTAGGGAACAGGGTCGCAACACTGAAGCTTTCTTT,CSAREQGRNTEAFF
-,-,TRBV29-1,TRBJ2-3,TGCAGCGCGGACCGTGGCCTGAATACGCAGTATTTT,CSADRGLNTQYF
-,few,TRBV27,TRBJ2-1,TGTGCCAGCAGTGACATACTAGACCCCAATGAGCAGTTCTTC,CASSDILDPNEQFF
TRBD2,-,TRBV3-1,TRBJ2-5,TGTGCCAGCAGGCTAAAGGGACTAGCAACGGAGACCCAGTACTTC,CASRLKGLATETQYF
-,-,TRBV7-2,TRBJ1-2,TGTGCCAGCAGCTTAATTGCTGGCTACACCTTC,CASSLIAGYTF
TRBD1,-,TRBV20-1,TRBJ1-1,TGCAGCGGACAGGGGGGTAACACTGAAGCTTTCTTT,CSGQGGNTEAFF
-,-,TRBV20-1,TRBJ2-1,TGCAGTGCTAGAGGGGAAGGGAACACCATCCTCGGAGAGCAGTTCTTC,CSARGEGNTILGEQFF
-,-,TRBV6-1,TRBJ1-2,TGTCCTTACGGGAAAACATCCGGCCACACCTTC,CPYGKTSGHTF
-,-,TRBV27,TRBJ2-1,TGTGCCAGCAGTGTGACAGAGAACTACAATGAGCAGTTCTTC,CASSVTENYNEQFF
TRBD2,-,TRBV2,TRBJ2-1,TGTGCCAGCAGTGAAGCTCTAGCGGGGGACAATGAGCAGTTCTTC,CASSEALAGDNEQFF
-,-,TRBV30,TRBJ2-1,TGTGCCTGTGGACTAAAGGGGACCCAGTTCTTC,CACGLKGTQFF
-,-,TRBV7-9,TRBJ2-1,TGTGCCTGCAGCCCCCCACGGACCGACTCCTACAATGAGCAGTTCTTT,CACSPPRTDSYNEQFF
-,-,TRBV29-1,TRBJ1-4,TGCAGCGCGGTCTGGGGAGAGAATGAAAAACTGTTTTTT,CSAVWGENEKLFF
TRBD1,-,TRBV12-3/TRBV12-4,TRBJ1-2,TGTGCCAGCGCACCTCAAGGTCAGGGGGGGTACGGCTACACCTTC,CASAPQGQGGYGYTF
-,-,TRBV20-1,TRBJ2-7,TGCAGTGCTAGTTCCCTCGGCGGTAGTGAGCAGTACTTC,CSASSLGGSEQYF
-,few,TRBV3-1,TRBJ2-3,TGTGCCAGCAGCCAAGCTGACACAGATACGCAGTATTTT,CASSQADTDTQYF
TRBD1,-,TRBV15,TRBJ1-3,TGTGCCACCAGCAGAATCGGGACAGTCTCTGGAAACACCATATATTTT,CATSRIGTVSGNTIYF
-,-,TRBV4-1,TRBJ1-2,TGCGCCAGCAGCCCAGGACGGAGTAGAGACTATGGCTACACCTTC,CASSPGRSRDYGYTF
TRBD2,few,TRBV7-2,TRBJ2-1,TGTGCCAGCAGCTTATTTGTAATGGCTAGCGGAAACGATGAGCAGTTCTTC,CASSLFVMASGNDEQFF
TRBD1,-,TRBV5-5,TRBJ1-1,TGTGCCAGCAGCACTCCCGGGACAGGGATGAACACTGAAGCTTTCTTT,CASSTPGTGMNTEAFF
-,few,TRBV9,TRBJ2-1,TGTGCCAGCAGCGCAAGAGGTCCCAGGGGAGGAAATGAGCAGTTCTTC,CASSARGPRGGNEQFF
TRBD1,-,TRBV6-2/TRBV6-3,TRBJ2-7,TGTGCCAGCAGTAGACAGGGATTCTACGAGCAGTACTTC,CASSRQGFYEQYF
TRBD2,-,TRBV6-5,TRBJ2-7,TGTGCCAGCAGTTACCGGGGGGGCCGGTACGAGCAGTACTTC,CASSYRGGRYEQYF
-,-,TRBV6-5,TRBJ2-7,TGTGCCAGCAGTGGCCCCACAACCTACGAGCAGTACTTC,CASSGPTTYEQYF
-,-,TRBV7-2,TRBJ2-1,TGTGCCAGCAGCGCGCGAGACGGGGATAATGAGCAGTTCTTC,CASSARDGDNEQFF
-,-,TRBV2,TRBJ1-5,TGTGCCAGCATGGGGGAGTCCAGCAATCAGCCCCAGCATTTT,CASMGESSNQPQHF
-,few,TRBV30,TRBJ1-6,TGTGCCTGGAAGGGGGACACGAGCTCCTATAATTCACCCCTCCACTTT,CAWKGDTSSYNSPLHF
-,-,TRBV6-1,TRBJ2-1,TGTGCCAGCAGTGAAACCCAGGGGCGGGATGAGCAGTTCTTC,CASSETQGRDEQFF
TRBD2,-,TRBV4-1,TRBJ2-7,TGCGCCAGCAGCCAAGATTTCGGGGGGGCCTACGAGCAGTACTTC,CASSQDFGGAYEQYF
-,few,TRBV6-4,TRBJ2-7,TGTGCCAGCAGTGACTCGGGGGAATCGTACAATGAGCAGTACTTC,CASSDSGESYNEQYF
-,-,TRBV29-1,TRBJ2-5,TGCAGCGGCAGGAACAGGGTTGGTGAGACCCAGTACTTC,CSGRNRVGETQYF